The rows below give T cell receptor beta chains drawn from one sample of a study of OX40 agonist ivuxolimab in advanced cancers. The protocol was immunoSEQ multiplex PCR, while the TCRdb copy is restricted to in-frame clones and leaves out a portion. The top ten hold around 11% of the sample, which has tens of thousands of clones, about 91% seen once. The sequences come from CD4+ or CD8+ T cells sorted from blood, collected in a trial of the OX40 agonist ivuxolimab. Receptors were obtained from an adult with an advanced solid tumor such as melanoma, head and neck, liver or kidney cancer. CDR3s include the opening cysteine and the closing phenylalanine or tryptophan. Each record gives: D gene, clone size, V gene, J gene, CDR3 protein, CDR3 DNA. D genes are given only for firm matches. Size is stated for part of the rows, as once, few or many counts, or as a class when the clone is expanded.

D: -; size: -; V: TRBV11-2; J: TRBJ2-7; CDR3: CASSFGQGRTYEQYF; DNA: TGTGCCAGCAGCTTCGGGCAGGGTCGGACCTACGAGCAGTACTTC
D: TRBD1; size: -; V: TRBV6-5; J: TRBJ1-2; CDR3: CASSSQGGNGGYTF; DNA: TGTGCCAGCAGTTCCCAGGGGGGTAATGGAGGCTACACCTTC
D: -; size: once; V: TRBV19; J: TRBJ1-2; CDR3: CASSIWGLGVYGYTF; DNA: TGTGCCAGTAGTATTTGGGGACTCGGGGTCTATGGCTACACCTTC
D: TRBD2; size: -; V: TRBV10-3; J: TRBJ2-1; CDR3: CAAKVSGGGDEQFF; DNA: TGTGCCGCCAAGGTTAGCGGGGGGGGCGATGAGCAGTTCTTC
D: TRBD1; size: -; V: TRBV6-5; J: TRBJ1-2; CDR3: CASSYRTGLSYGYTF; DNA: TGTGCCAGCAGTTACCGGACAGGGTTGAGCTATGGCTACACCTTC
D: -; size: once; V: TRBV13; J: TRBJ2-7; CDR3: CASSSRQESSYEQYF; DNA: TGTGCCAGCAGCTCAAGACAGGAGAGCTCCTACGAGCAGTACTTC
D: TRBD1; size: once; V: TRBV30; J: TRBJ2-1; CDR3: CAWSVGQGYEQFF; DNA: TGTGCCTGGAGTGTCGGACAGGGGTATGAGCAGTTCTTC
D: -; size: once; V: TRBV6-5; J: TRBJ2-2; CDR3: CASSYSRDGELFF; DNA: TGTGCCAGCAGTTACAGCAGGGACGGGGAGCTGTTTTTT
D: -; size: -; V: TRBV5-1; J: TRBJ2-1; CDR3: CASRGAHISYNEQFF; DNA: TGCGCCAGCCGGGGAGCTCATATTTCCTACAATGAGCAGTTCTTC
D: -; size: few; V: TRBV6-1; J: TRBJ2-6; CDR3: CASSVGGTGANVLTF; DNA: TGTGCCAGCAGTGTAGGGGGTACTGGGGCCAACGTCCTGACTTTC
D: -; size: -; V: TRBV11-1; J: TRBJ2-6; CDR3: CASSVEDSTSGANVLTF; DNA: TGTGCCAGCAGCGTCGAAGACAGCACCTCTGGGGCCAACGTCCTGACTTTC
D: -; size: -; V: TRBV7-9; J: TRBJ2-1; CDR3: CASSLTGVLNEQFF; DNA: TGTGCCAGCAGCTTAACGGGAGTGTTAAATGAGCAGTTCTTC
D: -; size: -; V: TRBV9; J: TRBJ2-4; CDR3: CASGSDDPKNIQYF; DNA: TGTGCCAGCGGTTCGGACGACCCCAAAAACATTCAGTACTTC
D: -; size: -; V: TRBV6-5; J: TRBJ2-1; CDR3: CASSYSSSSGYNEQFF; DNA: TGTGCCAGCAGTTACTCGAGTTCCTCCGGGTACAATGAGCAGTTCTTC
D: -; size: -; V: TRBV6-1; J: TRBJ2-7; CDR3: CASSERDTFSYEQYF; DNA: TGTGCCAGCAGTGAACGGGACACCTTCTCCTACGAGCAGTACTTC
D: -; size: -; V: TRBV30; J: TRBJ2-5; CDR3: CAWTAIGGTQYF; DNA: TGTGCCTGGACTGCGATAGGAGGGACCCAGTACTTC
D: TRBD2; size: -; V: TRBV7-6; J: TRBJ2-7; CDR3: CASSGGDYEQYF; DNA: TGTGCCAGCAGCGGGGGGGACTACGAGCAGTACTTC
D: -; size: -; V: TRBV5-4; J: TRBJ1-5; CDR3: CASSFGSGPQHF; DNA: TGTGCCAGCAGCTTCGGGTCAGGGCCCCAGCATTTT
D: -; size: -; V: TRBV7-8; J: TRBJ1-5; CDR3: CASTLPRGNSNQPQHF; DNA: TGTGCCAGCACCCTTCCAAGGGGTAATAGCAATCAGCCCCAGCATTTT
D: TRBD1; size: -; V: TRBV19; J: TRBJ1-1; CDR3: CASSAGTGRTEAFF; DNA: TGTGCCAGTAGTGCCGGGACAGGGAGGACTGAAGCTTTCTTT
D: -; size: once; V: TRBV28; J: TRBJ2-1; CDR3: CASRARDWNEQFF; DNA: TGTGCCAGCAGGGCGCGGGATTGGAATGAGCAGTTCTTC
D: TRBD2; size: -; V: TRBV5-6; J: TRBJ2-3; CDR3: CASSLAGLAGVTDTQYF; DNA: TGTGCCAGCAGCTTGGCCGGGCTAGCGGGGGTTACAGATACGCAGTATTTT
D: -; size: -; V: TRBV2; J: TRBJ2-1; CDR3: CASSDLREKIYEQFF; DNA: TGTGCCAGCAGTGACCTCAGGGAAAAGATCTATGAGCAGTTCTTC
D: TRBD1; size: -; V: TRBV2; J: TRBJ2-7; CDR3: CASIGGTGGSEQYF; DNA: TGTGCCAGCATTGGGGGGACAGGGGGTTCCGAGCAGTACTTC
D: -; size: -; V: TRBV5-1; J: TRBJ1-1; CDR3: CASSLSSSTEAFF; DNA: TGCGCCAGCAGCTTGTCTTCGAGTACTGAAGCTTTCTTT
D: TRBD1; size: once; V: TRBV27; J: TRBJ1-5; CDR3: CASSSIQGLRSNQPQHF; DNA: TGTGCCAGCAGTTCAATACAGGGGTTAAGGAGCAATCAGCCCCAGCATTTT
D: -; size: -; V: TRBV19; J: TRBJ2-7; CDR3: CASSPMPKDEQYF; DNA: TGTGCCAGTAGTCCTATGCCCAAAGACGAGCAGTACTTC
D: -; size: -; V: TRBV7-9; J: TRBJ1-5; CDR3: CASSTGFGNQPQHF; DNA: TGTGCCAGCAGCACGGGATTCGGCAATCAGCCCCAGCATTTT
D: TRBD1; size: few; V: TRBV27; J: TRBJ1-5; CDR3: CASRDRDYSNQPQHF; DNA: TGTGCCAGCAGGGACAGGGATTATAGCAATCAGCCCCAGCATTTT
D: TRBD1; size: few; V: TRBV7-9; J: TRBJ2-1; CDR3: CASSAGDSYNEQFF; DNA: TGTGCCAGCAGCGCTGGGGACAGTTACAATGAGCAGTTCTTC
D: TRBD2; size: -; V: TRBV28; J: TRBJ2-2; CDR3: CASSLAGANTGELFF; DNA: TGTGCCAGCAGTTTAGCGGGAGCGAACACCGGGGAGCTGTTTTTT
D: -; size: -; V: TRBV4-2; J: TRBJ1-4; CDR3: CASSQTQGYRNEKLFF; DNA: TGTGCCAGCAGCCAAACCCAGGGATATAGGAATGAAAAACTGTTTTTT
D: -; size: -; V: TRBV29-1; J: TRBJ2-1; CDR3: CSVQEGDVDNDQFF; DNA: TGCAGCGTTCAGGAGGGGGACGTCGACAATGATCAGTTCTTC
D: -; size: -; V: TRBV19; J: TRBJ2-2; CDR3: CASHKSTGELFF; DNA: TGTGCCTCCCACAAGAGCACCGGGGAGCTGTTTTTT
D: -; size: -; V: TRBV9; J: TRBJ2-3; CDR3: CASSAGAYTDTQYF; DNA: TGTGCCAGCAGCGCAGGGGCTTACACAGATACGCAGTATTTT
D: -; size: -; V: TRBV6-4; J: TRBJ2-6; CDR3: CASSPNISGANVLTF; DNA: TGTGCCAGCAGTCCTAATATATCTGGGGCCAACGTCCTGACTTTC
D: -; size: -; V: TRBV27; J: TRBJ2-6; CDR3: CASSLTGPGANVLTF; DNA: TGTGCCAGCAGTTTAACGGGTCCTGGGGCCAACGTCCTGACTTTC
D: -; size: -; V: TRBV7-6; J: TRBJ2-7; CDR3: CASSLATTKGHVDEQYF; DNA: TGTGCCAGCAGCTTAGCAACAACAAAAGGCCATGTGGACGAGCAGTACTTC
D: TRBD2; size: -; V: TRBV27; J: TRBJ2-5; CDR3: CASSRLAGGQETQYF; DNA: TGTGCCAGCAGCCGACTAGCGGGGGGCCAAGAGACCCAGTACTTC
D: -; size: -; V: TRBV5-1; J: TRBJ1-1; CDR3: CASSLGDGFRVNTEAFF; DNA: TGCGCCAGCAGCTTGGGGGACGGCTTCCGGGTAAACACTGAAGCTTTCTTT
D: TRBD2; size: -; V: TRBV4-3; J: TRBJ2-1; CDR3: CASSSRSTAGETQFF; DNA: TGCGCCAGCAGCTCCCGATCCACAGCGGGAGAGACCCAGTTCTTC
D: -; size: once; V: TRBV7-9; J: TRBJ2-2; CDR3: CASPKAGELFF; DNA: TGTGCCAGCCCCAAGGCCGGGGAGCTGTTTTTT
D: -; size: -; V: TRBV9; J: TRBJ2-7; CDR3: CASSPFGSGEQYF; DNA: -
D: TRBD1; size: -; V: TRBV19; J: TRBJ1-5; CDR3: CASSGYYGTVSNQPQHF; DNA: TGTGCCAGTAGTGGATACTACGGGACAGTTAGCAATCAGCCCCAGCATTTT
D: -; size: -; V: TRBV7-3; J: TRBJ2-2; CDR3: CARALGTPRNTGELFF; DNA: TGTGCCAGAGCGCTCGGGACTCCTAGGAACACCGGGGAGCTGTTTTTT